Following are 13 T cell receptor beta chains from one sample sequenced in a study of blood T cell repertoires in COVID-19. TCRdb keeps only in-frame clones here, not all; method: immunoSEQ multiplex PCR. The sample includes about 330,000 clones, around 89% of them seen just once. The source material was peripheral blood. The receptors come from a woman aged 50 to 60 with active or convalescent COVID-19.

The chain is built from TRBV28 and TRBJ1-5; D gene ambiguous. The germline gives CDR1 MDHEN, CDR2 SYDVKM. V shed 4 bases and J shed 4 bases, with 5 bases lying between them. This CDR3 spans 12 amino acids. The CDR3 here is CASSSFNQPQHF. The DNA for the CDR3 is TGTGCCAGCAGTTCCTTTAATCAGCCCCAGCATTTT.

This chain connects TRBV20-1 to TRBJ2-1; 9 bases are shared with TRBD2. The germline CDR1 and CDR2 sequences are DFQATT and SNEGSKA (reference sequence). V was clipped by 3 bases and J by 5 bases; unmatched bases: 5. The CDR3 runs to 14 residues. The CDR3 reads CSASRGLANNEQFF. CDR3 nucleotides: TGCAGTGCTAGTAGGGGACTAGCCAACAATGAGCAGTTCTTC.

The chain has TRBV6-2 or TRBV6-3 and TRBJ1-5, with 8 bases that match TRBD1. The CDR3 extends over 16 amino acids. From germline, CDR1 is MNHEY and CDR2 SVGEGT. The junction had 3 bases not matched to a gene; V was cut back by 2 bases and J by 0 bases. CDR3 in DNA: TGTGCCAGCAGTTACCACGACAGGGGTAGCAATCAGCCCCAGCATTTT. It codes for CASSYHDRGSNQPQHF.

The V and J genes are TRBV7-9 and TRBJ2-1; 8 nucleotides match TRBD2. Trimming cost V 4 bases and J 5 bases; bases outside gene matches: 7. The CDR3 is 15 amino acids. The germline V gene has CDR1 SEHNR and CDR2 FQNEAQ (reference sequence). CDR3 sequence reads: CASSSAGLGDNEQFF. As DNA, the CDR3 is TGTGCCAGCAGCTCTGCGGGACTAGGGGACAATGAGCAGTTCTTC.

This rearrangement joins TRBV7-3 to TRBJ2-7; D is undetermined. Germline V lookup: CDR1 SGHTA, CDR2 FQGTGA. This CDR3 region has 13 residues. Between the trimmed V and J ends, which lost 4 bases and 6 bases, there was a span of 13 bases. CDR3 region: CASSSTRDSEQYF. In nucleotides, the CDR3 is TGTGCCAGCAGCTCCACCCGAGATTCCGAGCAGTACTTC.

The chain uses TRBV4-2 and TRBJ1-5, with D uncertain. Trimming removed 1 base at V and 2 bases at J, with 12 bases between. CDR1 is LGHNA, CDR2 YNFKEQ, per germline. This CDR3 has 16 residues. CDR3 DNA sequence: TGTGCCAGCAGCCAAGTAACAGATATGGGCAATCAGCCCCAGCATTTT. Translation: CASSQVTDMGNQPQHF.

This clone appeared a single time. DNA of the CDR3: TGTGCCAGCTCACCACCGTCTAGCGGGGGTTACAATGAGCAGTTCTTC. This encodes CASSPPSSGGYNEQFF. The chain carries TRBV18 and TRBJ2-1, with 10 nucleotides matching TRBD2. The ends lost 0 bases at V and 4 bases at J; junction bases unmatched: 3. This CDR3 has 16 amino acids. Germline CDR1 KGHSH, CDR2 LQKENI.

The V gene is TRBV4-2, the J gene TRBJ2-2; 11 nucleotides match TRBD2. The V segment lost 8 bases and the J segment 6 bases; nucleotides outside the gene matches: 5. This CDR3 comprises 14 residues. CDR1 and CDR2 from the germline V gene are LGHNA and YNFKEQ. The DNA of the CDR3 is TGTGCCAGCCGATTAGCGGGGGGGCCCGGGGAGCTGTTTTTT. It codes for CASRLAGGPGELFF.

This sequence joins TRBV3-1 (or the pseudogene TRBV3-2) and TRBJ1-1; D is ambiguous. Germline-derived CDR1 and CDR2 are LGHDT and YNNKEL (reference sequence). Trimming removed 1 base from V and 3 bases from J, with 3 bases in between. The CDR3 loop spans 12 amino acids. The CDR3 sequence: CASSQADTEAFF. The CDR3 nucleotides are TGTGCCAGCAGCCAAGCCGACACTGAAGCTTTCTTT.

The CDR3 nucleotides are TGTGCCAGCAGCCCCTATAAAACTAGCACAGATACGCAGTATTTT. Protein product: CASSPYKTSTDTQYF. The rearrangement links TRBV14 to TRBJ2-3, with D unresolved. V was shortened by 4 bases and J by 0 bases, with 11 bases between the two germline ends. CDR3 length equals 15 residues. Germline V gene sequence: CDR1 SGHDN, CDR2 FVKESK. The entire variable domain, with the rest obtained from reference TRBV14 and TRBJ2-3, is as follows: EAGVTQFPSHSVIEKGQTVTLRCDPISGHDNLYWYRRVMGKEIKFLLHFVKESKQDESGMPNNRFLAERTGGTYSTLKVQPAELEDSGVYFCASSPYKTSTDTQYFGPGTRLTVL.

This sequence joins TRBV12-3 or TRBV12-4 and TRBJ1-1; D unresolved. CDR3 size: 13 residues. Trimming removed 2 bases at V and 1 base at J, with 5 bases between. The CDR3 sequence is CASSLSENTEAFF. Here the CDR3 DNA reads TGTGCCAGCAGTTTAAGCGAGAACACTGAAGCTTTCTTT.

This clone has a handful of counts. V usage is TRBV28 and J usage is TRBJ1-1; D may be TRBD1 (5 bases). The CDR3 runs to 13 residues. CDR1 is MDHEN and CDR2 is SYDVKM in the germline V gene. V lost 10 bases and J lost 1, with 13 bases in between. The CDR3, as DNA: TGTGCCACCTCTGCGGGGACGAACACTGAAGCTTTCTTT. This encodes CATSAGTNTEAFF.

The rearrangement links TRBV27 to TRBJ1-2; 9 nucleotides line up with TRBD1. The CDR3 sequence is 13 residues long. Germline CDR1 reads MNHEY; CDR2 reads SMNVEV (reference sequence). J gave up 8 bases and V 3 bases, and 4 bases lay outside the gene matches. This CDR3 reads CASSLGTGHGYTF. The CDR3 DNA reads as TGTGCCAGCAGTTTGGGGACAGGGCACGGCTACACCTTC.